This T cell receptor (beta chain) was obtained from a study of neurological immune-mediated disorders (dated by TCRdb to 2018 to 2020). About the study as a whole: Among the roughly 34 multiple sclerosis patients, relapsing-remitting MS was present in about 31 and secondary progressive MS was present in 3. The 95 to 120 TCR-beta libraries covered PBMC samples along with longitudinal samples, technical triplicates, and paired sorted CD4+ and CD8+ T-cell subsets. The cohort comprised roughly 69 subjects: about 14 HAM/TSP patients, roughly 34 multiple sclerosis patients and 20 healthy controls. Peripheral blood TCR-beta repertoires from patients with HTLV-I-associated myelopathy (HAM/TSP), patients with multiple sclerosis, and healthy controls were compared in the study using UMI-based sequencing. What the work shows at the level of the full study, not this receptor alone: Repertoires from 18 of 34 MS patients were grouped by phylogenetic analysis into a cluster of related CDR3 sequences, suggesting a possible repertoire-level signature. TCR clonal expansion was greatest in HAM/TSP patients and smallest in MS patients, who ranked below even healthy controls. Across subjects, expanded clones never shared an identical CDR3 amino acid sequence, which suggests that the TCR-beta repertoires in every group were private. No association of the MS cluster with clinical or MRI features was observed, and the need for larger cohorts was stated by the authors.

Many counts were recorded for this clonotype. Its antigen is currently not known. No much larger clone is present one base from it, and per-base qualities are unavailable. Libraries from unsorted PBMCs were made from 2 million PBMCs kept in RNAlater at -80 degrees C until RNA extraction. Multiple sclerosis patients were enrolled in a US clinical protocol under which disease progression was evaluated by magnetic resonance imaging. Peripheral blood was subjected to Ficoll-Hypaque density gradient centrifugation to isolate PBMCs, which were then cryopreserved in liquid nitrogen. To synthesize cDNA, template-switch 5'RACE was performed with a primer carrying a 10-nucleotide random unique molecular identifier so that each TCR transcript was tagged. Over 190 million TCR-beta sequences, covering 15-18 subjects, were produced in each sequencing run. The RNeasy kit was used to extract total RNA. TCR-beta VDJ regions were amplified with primers for the TCR constant region and the 5'RACE anchor, using the KAPA Real-time Library Amplification kit. A first PCR added sample indexes and Illumina adaptors, and a second PCR then raised library yield. After Ampure bead purification, the roughly 650 bp TCR product was size-selected on a 2% E-gel SizeSelection system. Library quality was checked on a Bioanalyzer, concentration was measured with Qubit, and libraries were quantified with the Kapa Library Quantification kit before pooling. An Illumina HiSeq 2500 was used to sequence the libraries paired-end at 2 x 150 bp. To increase sequence diversity, roughly 24-30% phiX was spiked into each library pool. In the source study's methods: Quality-filtered reads were processed with the UMI-based MiGEC pipeline, which removed over 75% of raw TCR sequences during error correction. IMGT germline references were used for aligning VDJ genes, and each clonotype was defined as a unique CDR3 amino acid sequence together with its V-J genes. Clonal expansion, Shannon diversity and CDR3 relatedness (CalcPairwiseDistances, ClusterSamples) were evaluated with VDJtools, and phylogenetic trees were built with CLCbio workbench. A clone was classed as expanded if it had 8 or more unique UMIs, a cutoff based on coefficient-of-variation modelling across technical triplicates. TCRdb ran its own pipeline on the public reads, namely fastp trimming at Q25 and MiXCR clone calling, and kept in-frame beta chains. Identical CDR3 proteins give one entry, which carries the most common genes and DNA. TCRdb, not the authors, supplied the V and J calls. Across this sample there are approximately 59,000 distinct CDR3 sequences, with more than 4.5% seen only once. The ten biggest clones cover 5.6% of the sample.

The germline V gene (reference sequence) yields DFQATT for CDR1 and SNEGSKA for CDR2. V is cut by 5 bases and J by 6 bases, and the space between the germline ends is 18 bases. The CDR3 has 14 amino acids, counting the end cysteine and phenylalanine. The retained sequence is limited to the CDR3, 42 bases, with the frame set at the first base. The material sequenced was PBMCs. This chain joins TRBV20-1 to TRBJ2-3; a tentative D call is TRBD1 (6 bases match). The receptor was derived from a human donor with multiple sclerosis. The donor label of this sample is uncertain. CDR3 protein: CSASLARGLDTQYF. In nucleotide form, the sequence is TGCAGTGCTTCCCTAGCCAGGGGCTTGGATACGCAGTATTTT.